The entry that follows covers one TCR beta chain sequence. Its antigen is unknown. Germline V lookup: CDR1 SGDLS, CDR2 YYNGEE. This CDR3 region has 14 residues. Deletions cut 3 bases from V and 6 bases from J, with 16 bases between. The nonmyeloablative bone marrow transplants came from related graft donors, with transient mixed chimerism. CD4+CD25+CD127- Tregs, CD4+CD25- non-Tregs, CD4 and CD8 cells were sorted. These data originate in a study of Tregs in tolerant kidney transplant recipients. Regarding the study as a whole: Biological reproducibility was not directly addressed, but technical replication error appeared minimal. The most relevant donor-specific Treg TCRbeta repertoire apparently came from expansion with activated donor B cells. Tolerant patients' donor-specific Tregs expanded beyond overall Tregs, suggesting antigen-driven growth.

Method: immunoSEQ multiplex PCR; TCRdb's copy keeps in-frame clones and lacks some. The table has roughly 70,000 clones, around 87% seen once. The sequence was obtained from a human patient who received a combined kidney and bone marrow transplant. Some T cells may be the graft donor's. The source material was CD4+ T cells from blood (PBMCs), sampled 6 months after the transplant. This chain uses TRBV9 with TRBJ2-7, with D possibly TRBD2 on 6 matching bases. The CDR3 DNA sequence: TGTGCCAGCAGCGAAGGGCCGGGAGCGGGCGAGCAGTACTTC. Its protein is CASSEGPGAGEQYF.